This TCR beta chain was identified during a study of beta chain features in type 1 diabetes. Whole-study results and caveats: The question left open here concerned HLA type influencing TCRB rearrangement. TCRB repertoires of naive, central memory and Treg cells appeared more similar among patients than among healthy donors.

This clone has more than one count but fewer than ten. Its specificity is unknown. Purity above 95% was achieved in all sorted populations. All of the isolated RNA was reverse transcribed, so expressed TCRB transcripts were sequenced. An average roughly 3.3 million reads came from naive, central memory and regulatory T cell samples. Only in-frame clones appear in the TCRdb table, and some are missing; sequencing was by immunoSEQ multiplex PCR. The table lists 900,000 or so clones, 15% to 20% of them singletons. Germline CDR1 reads SGHDN; CDR2 reads FVKESK. This CDR3 is 14 amino acids long. The V and J ends lost 3 bases and 7 bases respectively, with 15 bases between them.

The receptor was isolated from a young woman in good health. This chain links TRBV14 with TRBJ2-5; D gene ambiguous. The sample comprised naive CD4+ T cells from blood. CDR3 in DNA: TGTGCCAGCAGCCACCTCCAGAACTCAGGGACCCAGTACTTC. This codes for CASSHLQNSGTQYF.